This is a list of T cell receptor beta chains from one sample in a study of regulatory T cells in long-lasting Graves disease. Each CDR3 protein gets one entry after TCRdb re-called the multiplex PCR reads with MiXCR. Of around 460,000 distinct CDR3 sequences detected, around 15% appear once; the ten largest clones hold roughly 15%. The same data also contributed to another study, on T cells in Graves' hyperthyroidism and ophthalmopathy.

The specimen was peripheral blood mononuclear cells (PBMCs), collected at new diagnosis, from a patient treated with antithyroid drugs. Source of these receptors: a woman in her forties or fifties with Graves disease. The CDR3 runs from the conserved cysteine through the conserved F or W. The order of the fields is J gene, V gene, D gene, clone size, CDR3 DNA, CDR3 protein. A D gene is named only where the DNA matches it firmly. Size tells how often a clone was seen (once, few, many) or the class of an expanded clone, and some rows leave it out.

TRBJ2-1 TRBV6-1 - - TGTGCCAGCGCGCTGGACACTTACAATGAGCAGTTCTTC CASALDTYNEQFF
TRBJ2-5 TRBV5-6 - - TGTGCCAGCAGCTTGGTAGAGCGGCAAGAGACCCAGTACTTC CASSLVERQETQYF
TRBJ2-5 TRBV3-1 TRBD2 many TGTGCCAGCAGCCTCGGACTAGCGGGTCCTGGGGGAGAGACCCAGTACTTC CASSLGLAGPGGETQYF
TRBJ2-1 TRBV28 - many TGTGCCAGCAGTTTATTTACAGCGTTCCAGGGATACAATGAGCAGTTCTTC CASSLFTAFQGYNEQFF
TRBJ2-3 TRBV3-1 TRBD2 - TGTGCCAGCAGCCAAGTAGGGACTAGCGGGACTAGCACAGATACGCAGTATTTT CASSQVGTSGTSTDTQYF
TRBJ2-7 TRBV5-1 TRBD1 many TGCGCCAGCAGGCCGAGACAGGGAAACTACGAGCAGTACTTC CASRPRQGNYEQYF
TRBJ2-3 TRBV5-1 - many TGCGCCAGCAGCCAGGGATCTAGCACAGATACGCAGTATTTT CASSQGSSTDTQYF
TRBJ2-7 TRBV18 - many TGTGCCAGCTCACCGCGGCAGGGAACGGGATTCTACGAGCAGTACTTC CASSPRQGTGFYEQYF
TRBJ2-1 TRBV4-1 TRBD2 few TGCGCCAGCAGCCAAGTTGGGTCTAGCGGGAACTACAATGAGCAGTTCTTC CASSQVGSSGNYNEQFF
TRBJ1-1 TRBV28 - few TGTGCCAGCAGTCCACTATTCAGGGGAGGCACTGAAGCTTTCTTT CASSPLFRGGTEAFF
TRBJ1-4 TRBV4-1 TRBD1 - TGCGCCAGCAGCCCTCAGGGGGCCCGGCGCACTAATGAAAAACTGTTTTTT CASSPQGARRTNEKLFF
TRBJ1-1 TRBV14 - many TGTGCCAGCAGCCGGAGGAACACTGAAGCTTTCTTT CASSRRNTEAFF
TRBJ1-5 TRBV29-1 - - TGCAGCGTTGTGAGCCCCAGACGTTCCCCTCCGGGCAATCAGCCCCAGCATTTT CSVVSPRRSPPGNQPQHF
TRBJ2-3 TRBV11-2 - many TGTGCCAGCAGCTCCCTGAGGGGTAGCTCCCCGCCAGATACGCAGTATTTT CASSSLRGSSPPDTQYF
TRBJ2-7 TRBV7-9 - - TGTGCCAGCAGCCCCTCAGGGTCTGGCGAGCAGTACTTC CASSPSGSGEQYF
TRBJ2-1 TRBV6-9 - - TGTGCCAGCAGTTACTCTCGTAGGGCAAGGGGGTACAATGAGCAGTTCTTC CASSYSRRARGYNEQFF
TRBJ2-1 TRBV9 TRBD2 few TGTGCCAGCAGCGTAGGGGGTAGCGGGAGATACAATGAGCAGTTCTTC CASSVGGSGRYNEQFF
TRBJ2-1 TRBV18 TRBD2 - TGTGCCAGCACGGGAGGGACTAGCCAAATATACAATGAGCAGTTCTTC CASTGGTSQIYNEQFF
TRBJ2-5 TRBV12-3/TRBV12-4 TRBD2 many TGTGCCAGCTTGATAGCGGGATCCGGGGAGACCCAGTACTTC CASLIAGSGETQYF
TRBJ2-1 TRBV29-1 - many TGCAGCGTTGGGGGGGGGCTAGCATCCTACAATGAGCAGTTCTTC CSVGGGLASYNEQFF
TRBJ1-6 TRBV12-3/TRBV12-4 TRBD1 few TGTGCCAGCAGCCGGGCGGGACAGGGTCATAATTCACCCCTCCACTTT CASSRAGQGHNSPLHF
TRBJ2-7 TRBV7-6 - few TGTGCCAGCAGCCCTGGACAGATCTACGAGCAGTACTTC CASSPGQIYEQYF
TRBJ2-1 TRBV6-2/TRBV6-3 TRBD2 few TGTGCCAGCAGTTACAAACTGGGACTAGCGGGAGACAATGAGCAGTTCTTC CASSYKLGLAGDNEQFF
TRBJ2-5 TRBV3-1 - few TGTGCCAGCAGCCAGACGCATCAAGAGACCCAGTACTTC CASSQTHQETQYF
TRBJ1-5 TRBV20-1 - many TGCAGTGCTAGTCTGGGGTTGGGCAATCAGCCCCAGCATTTT CSASLGLGNQPQHF
TRBJ2-2 TRBV7-8 TRBD1 many TGTGCCAGCAGCCCGGGACAGGGGGCTTACACCGGGGAGCTGTTTTTT CASSPGQGAYTGELFF
TRBJ2-1 TRBV11-3 - few TGTGCCAGCAGCTTATCTTGGGCACATGAGCAGTTCTTC CASSLSWAHEQFF
TRBJ2-7 TRBV27 TRBD2 many TGTGCCAGCAGTTCGATGGGACTAGCGGGAGGGCCGTCCGGTGAGCAGTACTTC CASSSMGLAGGPSGEQYF
TRBJ1-1 TRBV19 - few TGTGCCAGTAACACTAAGGGCGGCACGTGGACTGAAGCTTTCTTT CASNTKGGTWTEAFF
TRBJ2-1 TRBV9 TRBD2 - TGTGCCAGCAGCAACCCCCCGGGACTAGCGGGAAGCGATGAGCAGTTCTTC CASSNPPGLAGSDEQFF
TRBJ2-7 TRBV7-6 TRBD2 many TGTGCCAGCAGCTTAGAGTCTAGCGGAGTACACGAGCAGTACTTC CASSLESSGVHEQYF